One sample yielded the 25 T cell receptor beta chains listed below, sequenced in a study of blood T cell repertoires in COVID-19. The protocol was immunoSEQ multiplex PCR, while the TCRdb copy is restricted to in-frame clones and leaves out a portion. Among roughly 310,000 clones, 85% to 90% were seen once, and the ten largest hold under 3%. Sequencing was performed on peripheral blood. The receptors originated from a woman in her twenties or thirties with COVID-19, enrolled during active disease.

The chain carries TRBV5-1 and TRBJ1-5, with 7 bases fitting TRBD1. V gave up 4 bases and J gave up 4 bases; unmatched junction bases: 8. The length of the CDR3 is 15 residues. In germline, CDR1 is SGHRS, CDR2 YFSETQ. The CDR3 nucleotides are TGCGCCAGCAGCGTCGGTACAGGGGAAAATCAGCCCCAGCATTTT. This encodes CASSVGTGENQPQHF.

J is TRBJ2-7 and V is TRBV27; D gene uncertain. This CDR3 comprises 14 residues. V was clipped by 4 bases and J by 3 bases, with 13 bases between them. Germline-derived CDR1 and CDR2 are MNHEY and SMNVEV (reference sequence). Here the CDR3 reads CASSSGQANYEQYF. The CDR3 nucleotides are TGTGCCAGCAGTTCCGGCCAGGCCAACTACGAGCAGTACTTC.

The J gene is TRBJ2-3, the V gene TRBV5-4, with D perhaps TRBD1 (5 bases). The CDR3 has 16 amino acids. The V gene lost 4 bases and the J gene lost 3 bases, with 18 bases spanning the gap. CDR1 and CDR2 (germline): SGHNT, YYREEE (reference sequence). The CDR3 spells CASSPSGSRATDTQYF. The CDR3 DNA is TGTGCCAGCAGCCCCTCGGGCTCCAGGGCGACAGATACGCAGTATTTT.

This clone was observed a few times. A much larger clone lies one base from this, so it may be a read error. Within the sample, other DNA sequences also encode this same CDR3. The chain employs TRBV12-3 or TRBV12-4 and TRBJ2-7, with 7 bases lining up with TRBD1. V was pared by 6 bases and J by 3 bases, with 2 bases of the junction left unmatched. The CDR3 has 12 amino acids. CDR3 amino acids: CASSPGGYEQYF. CDR3 in DNA: TGTGCCAGCAGCCCAGGGGGCTACGAGCAGTACTTC.

The V call is TRBV7-9, the J call TRBJ1-5, with 7 bases identical to TRBD1. Per the germline V gene, CDR1 is SEHNR and CDR2 is FQNEAQ (reference sequence). This CDR3 has 14 residues. With 7 bases clipped from V and 5 bases from J, the junction kept 8 bases outside the gene matches. The CDR3 protein is CASTQQGSDQPQHF. As DNA, the CDR3 is TGTGCCAGCACCCAACAGGGGTCGGATCAGCCCCAGCATTTT.

The chain carries TRBV15 and TRBJ2-5, with TRBD2 matching 12 bases. Germline CDR1 reads LNHNV; CDR2 reads YYDKDF (reference sequence). Trimming took 1 base from V and 1 from J; bases not matched to a gene: 4. CDR3 length: 17 amino acids. The CDR3 reads CATSRGPGLAGQETQYF. In DNA form, the CDR3 reads TGTGCCACCAGCAGAGGGCCGGGACTAGCGGGCCAAGAGACCCAGTACTTC.

The CDR3 coding sequence is TGTGCCAGCAGCTTGGAAGCGGGAGTCCCCTACAATGAGCAGTTCTTC. This sequence encodes CASSLEAGVPYNEQFF. The genes are TRBV7-2 and TRBJ2-1; 8 bases fit TRBD2. The CDR3 length is 16 residues. Germline V gene sequence: CDR1 SGHTA, CDR2 FQGNSA. V shed 3 bases and J 2 bases; nucleotides not matched to a gene: 6. The full variable domain, its missing parts supplied by reference TRBV7-2 and TRBJ2-1, is GAGVSQSPSNKVTEKGKDVELRCDPISGHTALYWYRQSLGQGLEFLIYFQGNSAPDKSGLPSDRFSAERTGGSVSTLTIQRTQQEDSAVYLCASSLEAGVPYNEQFFGPGTRLTVL.

The CDR3 sequence is CASSPPRQGDTQYF. The CDR3 bases are TGTGCCAGCTCACCGCCCAGGCAAGGAGATACGCAGTATTTT. The J gene is TRBJ2-3, the V gene TRBV18; D gene uncertain. Germline CDR1 is KGHSH and CDR2 is LQKENI. The CDR3 consists of 14 residues. V lost 3 bases to trimming and J lost 5 bases, with 12 bases between them.

The genes are TRBV5-4 and TRBJ1-2, with 8 bases aligning to TRBD1. The CDR3 contains 14 residues. In germline, CDR1 is SGHNT, CDR2 YYREEE (reference sequence). V was pared by 3 bases and J by 3 bases, with 4 bases of the junction left unmatched. Here the CDR3 reads CASSSNRGDYGYTF. The CDR3 DNA is TGTGCCAGCAGCTCGAACAGGGGGGACTATGGCTACACCTTC. Supplemented by reference TRBV5-4 and TRBJ1-2, the full variable domain reads ETGVTQSPTHLIKTRGQQVTLRCSSQSGHNTVSWYQQALGQGPQFIFQYYREEENGRGNFPPRFSGLQFPNYSSELNVNALELDDSALYLCASSSNRGDYGYTFGSGTRLTVV.

Details on this clone: The sample carries other DNA sequences with the same CDR3. The V gene is TRBV27, the J gene TRBJ1-2; D might be TRBD1 (5 bases). The CDR3 is made up of 14 amino acids. Trimming removed 2 bases from V and 4 bases from J, with 11 bases in between. Germline values: CDR1 MNHEY, CDR2 SMNVEV (reference sequence). This CDR3 reads CASSLKPGPYGYTF. The CDR3 bases are TGTGCCAGCAGTTTAAAGCCAGGGCCCTATGGCTACACCTTC.

This clone came up once. The rearrangement uses TRBV19 and TRBJ1-4, with a possible D match to TRBD1 (5 bases). From germline, CDR1 is LNHDA and CDR2 SQIVND (reference sequence). V was trimmed by 5 bases and J by 4 bases, leaving 11 bases between them. The CDR3 totals 14 residues. The CDR3 DNA reads as TGTGCCAGTAGTGCGGGACGGGTTAATGAAAAACTGTTTTTT. It codes for CASSAGRVNEKLFF.

The chain combines TRBV29-1 with TRBJ1-2; 10 nucleotides align to TRBD1. V trimming: 7 bases; J trimming: 3 bases; junction bases outside the gene matches: 2. Germline V CDR1 and CDR2: SQVTM, ANQGSEA. The CDR3 sequence is 12 residues long. The CDR3 DNA reads TGCAGCGGGGGACAGGGGTACTATGGCTACACCTTC. Residues: CSGGQGYYGYTF.

V gene TRBV6-5 combines with J gene TRBJ2-6, with a possible D match to TRBD2 (5 bases). CDR1 and CDR2 from the germline V gene are MNHEY and SVGAGI. The CDR3 is 15 residues long. V dropped 5 bases and J dropped 0 bases, with 8 bases sitting between them. The CDR3: CASSTSPSGANVLTF. CDR3 bases: TGTGCCAGCAGTACTAGTCCCTCTGGGGCCAACGTCCTGACTTTC.

The rearrangement uses TRBV29-1 and TRBJ2-5, with 9 bases lining up with TRBD1. Germline-derived CDR1 and CDR2 are SQVTM and ANQGSEA. The V gene end was trimmed by 2 bases and the J gene end by 5 bases; junction bases not matched to a gene: 12. The CDR3 totals 16 residues. CDR3 amino acids: CSVEPHPGQGAETQYF. DNA for the CDR3: TGCAGCGTTGAACCTCATCCGGGACAGGGAGCGGAGACCCAGTACTTC.

The chain links TRBV14 to TRBJ2-3; D unresolved. V was clipped by 2 bases and J by 0 bases, with 6 bases between them. The CDR3 extends over 14 amino acids. The germline CDR1 and CDR2 sequences are SGHDN and FVKESK. CDR3 protein: CASSQLTSTDTQYF. CDR3 coding DNA: TGTGCCAGCAGCCAACTCACTAGCACAGATACGCAGTATTTT.

The gene calls are TRBV27 and TRBJ1-2; 8 positions match TRBD1. There are 14 residues in the CDR3. Germline V gene sequence: CDR1 MNHEY, CDR2 SMNVEV (reference sequence). The ends lost 5 bases at V and 0 bases at J; junction bases unmatched: 2. CDR3 loop: CASSRQGTNYGYTF. In DNA form, the CDR3 reads TGTGCCAGCAGTCGACAGGGGACTAACTATGGCTACACCTTC.

J is TRBJ2-3 and V is TRBV3-1 (or the pseudogene TRBV3-2); unclear D gene. The CDR3 runs to 14 residues. CDR1 and CDR2 (germline): LGHDT, YNNKEL (reference sequence). V shed 1 base and J shed 5 bases, with 10 bases lying between them. The CDR3 DNA reads TGTGCCAGCAGCCAAGGTTCTGTCCGAGATACGCAGTATTTT. It yields the protein CASSQGSVRDTQYF.

The chain couples TRBV12-3 or TRBV12-4 to TRBJ1-1; D uncertain. V dropped 8 bases and J dropped 5 bases, with 12 bases sitting between them. The CDR3 totals 12 residues. The CDR3 DNA is TGTGCCAGCGGGCGGGGAGGGACTGAAGCTTTCTTT. Amino acid sequence: CASGRGGTEAFF.

J is TRBJ2-3 and V is TRBV7-3, with 7 bases matching TRBD2. The CDR3 is 16 amino acids. Germline values: CDR1 SGHTA, CDR2 FQGTGA. Losses at the gene ends were 0 bases for V and 4 bases for J; bases not matched to a gene: 7. CDR3 region: CASSLTITSAADTQYF. CDR3 bases: TGTGCCAGCAGCTTAACGATAACTAGCGCAGCAGATACGCAGTATTTT.

The chain couples TRBV28 to TRBJ1-2, with 7 nucleotides matching TRBD1. J lost 8 bases, V lost 7 bases, and 16 bases had no gene match. CDR1 is MDHEN, CDR2 SYDVKM, per germline. There are 15 residues in the CDR3. Here the CDR3 DNA reads TGTGCCAGCAAAAAAATGACAGGGAATGAGGGCGGCTACACCTTC. This codes for CASKKMTGNEGGYTF.

By frequency in the sample, this clone is medium-sized (0.01 to 0.1%). The chain carries TRBV19 and TRBJ1-2; 9 bases are shared with TRBD1. Losses at the gene ends were 6 bases for V and 6 bases for J; bases not matched to a gene: 11. Germline assignment: CDR1 LNHDA and CDR2 SQIVND (reference sequence). The CDR3 is 15 amino acids. The CDR3 DNA is TGTGCCAGTAGGATAAATACAGGGGGCAACGATGGCTACACCTTC. As protein: CASRINTGGNDGYTF.

Comment on this clone: Different DNA sequences within this sample yield the same CDR3. CDR3 in amino acids: CASSLGDRSTEAFF. CDR3 DNA: TGCGCCAGCAGCTTGGGGGACAGGTCCACTGAAGCTTTCTTT. The V and J genes are TRBV5-1 and TRBJ1-1; TRBD1 matches at 8 bases. The CDR3 covers 14 residues. The germline CDR1 and CDR2 sequences are SGHRS and YFSETQ. V lost 0 bases to trimming and J lost 4 bases; unmatched junction nucleotides: 2. Full variable domain (missing parts from reference TRBV5-1 and TRBJ1-1): KAGVTQTPRYLIKTRGQQVTLSCSPISGHRSVSWYQQTPGQGLQFLFEYFSETQRNKGNFPGRFSGRQFSNSRSEMNVSTLELGDSALYLCASSLGDRSTEAFFGQGTRLTVV.

The CDR3 DNA follows: TGTGCCAGCAGCTTGGGACAGGGGCAGTACGAGCAGTACTTC. Translating gives CASSLGQGQYEQYF. This rearrangement joins TRBV7-9 to TRBJ2-7; 10 bases align to TRBD1. The germline gives CDR1 SEHNR, CDR2 FQNEAQ (reference sequence). The CDR3 extends over 14 amino acids. V lost 3 bases to trimming and J lost 4 bases; unmatched junction nucleotides: 3.

The V call is TRBV7-9, the J call TRBJ2-5; 8 bases agree with TRBD2. Germline trimming cut 1 base from V and 0 bases from J; bases unmatched to any gene: 4. This CDR3 region has 16 residues. Germline loops: CDR1 SEHNR, CDR2 FQNEAQ (reference sequence). Here the CDR3 reads CASSLVVLADQETQYF. CDR3 bases: TGTGCCAGCAGCTTAGTGGTACTAGCGGACCAAGAGACCCAGTACTTC.

The J gene is TRBJ1-2, the V gene TRBV7-8, with D maybe TRBD1 (6 bases). This CDR3 is built from 15 residues. The germline V gene has CDR1 SGHVS and CDR2 FQNEAQ. V was cut by 5 bases and J by 1 base, with 14 bases left in between. The CDR3 DNA follows: TGTGCCAGCAGCCCCGGGACACTTAATAACTATGGCTACACCTTC. Protein: CASSPGTLNNYGYTF.